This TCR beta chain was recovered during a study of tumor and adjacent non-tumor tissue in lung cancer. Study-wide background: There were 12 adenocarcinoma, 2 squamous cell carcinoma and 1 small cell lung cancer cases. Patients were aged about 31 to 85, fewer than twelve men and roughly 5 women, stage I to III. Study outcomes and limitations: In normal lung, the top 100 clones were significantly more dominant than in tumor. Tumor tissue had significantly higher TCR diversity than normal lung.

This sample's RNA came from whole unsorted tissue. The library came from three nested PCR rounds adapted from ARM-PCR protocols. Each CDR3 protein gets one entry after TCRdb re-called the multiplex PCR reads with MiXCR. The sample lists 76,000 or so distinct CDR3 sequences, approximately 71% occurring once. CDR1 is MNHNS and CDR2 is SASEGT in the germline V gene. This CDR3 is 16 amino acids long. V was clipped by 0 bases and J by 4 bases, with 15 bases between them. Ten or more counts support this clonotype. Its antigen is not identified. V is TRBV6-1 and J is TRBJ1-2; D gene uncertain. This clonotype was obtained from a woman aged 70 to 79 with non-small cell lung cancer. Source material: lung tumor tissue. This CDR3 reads CASSEAPWEKGYGYTF. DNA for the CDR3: TGTGCCAGCAGTGAAGCGCCTTGGGAAAAGGGCTATGGCTACACCTTC.